The TCR beta chain under discussion was sequenced for a study of cytomegalovirus exposure and HLA in healthy donors. Study-level results: TCR beta V- and J-gene trimming was later associated with a missense DCLRE1C variant.

PCR used 60 Vbeta primers and 13 Jbeta primers. TCRdb's copy holds only in-frame clones and misses some; the assay was immunoSEQ multiplex PCR. Found here are around 200,000 clones, around 80% of them singletons; the top ten hold around 2.9%. Remarks on this clone: Its antigen is undetermined.

The CDR3 is 15 amino acids. V lost 6 bases, J lost 4 bases, and 15 bases lay in between. Germline V gene lookup returns CDR1 WNHNN and CDR2 SYGVQD (reference sequence). The receptor was derived from a woman aged 60-75 years in good health and CMV-seropositive. Sequencing input: PBMCs. The genes are TRBV10-1 and TRBJ2-2; D is undetermined. CDR3: CASSNWPSGTGELFF. DNA for the CDR3: TGCGCCAGCAGCAACTGGCCCTCGGGCACCGGGGAGCTGTTTTTT.